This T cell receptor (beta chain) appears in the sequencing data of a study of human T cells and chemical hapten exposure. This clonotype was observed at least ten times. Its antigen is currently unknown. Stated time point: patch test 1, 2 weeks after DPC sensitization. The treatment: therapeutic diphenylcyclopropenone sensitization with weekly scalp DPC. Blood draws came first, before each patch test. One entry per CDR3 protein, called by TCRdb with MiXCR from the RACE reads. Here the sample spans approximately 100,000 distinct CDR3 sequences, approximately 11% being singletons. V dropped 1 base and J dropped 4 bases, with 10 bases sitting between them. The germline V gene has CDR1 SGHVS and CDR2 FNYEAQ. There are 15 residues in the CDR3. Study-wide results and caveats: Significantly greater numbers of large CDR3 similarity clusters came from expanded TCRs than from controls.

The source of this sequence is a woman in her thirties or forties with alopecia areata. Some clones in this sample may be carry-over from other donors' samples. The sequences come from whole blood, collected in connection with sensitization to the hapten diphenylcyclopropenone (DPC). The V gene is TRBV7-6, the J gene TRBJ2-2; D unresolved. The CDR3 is CASSLDPTFTGELFF. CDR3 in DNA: TGTGCCAGCAGCTTAGACCCAACATTCACCGGGGAGCTGTTTTTT.